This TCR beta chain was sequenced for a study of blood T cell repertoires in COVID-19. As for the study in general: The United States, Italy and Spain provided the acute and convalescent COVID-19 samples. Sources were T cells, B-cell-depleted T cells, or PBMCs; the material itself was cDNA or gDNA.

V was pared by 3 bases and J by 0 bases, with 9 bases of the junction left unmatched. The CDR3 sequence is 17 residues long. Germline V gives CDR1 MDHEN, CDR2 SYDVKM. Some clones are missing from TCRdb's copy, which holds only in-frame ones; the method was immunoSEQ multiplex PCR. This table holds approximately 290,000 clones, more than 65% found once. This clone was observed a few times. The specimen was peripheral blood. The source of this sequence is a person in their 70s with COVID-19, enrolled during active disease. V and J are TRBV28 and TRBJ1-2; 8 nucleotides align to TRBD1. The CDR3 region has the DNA TGTGCCAGCAGTTTTGTGGGACAGGTTGGCTCTAACTATGGCTACACCTTC. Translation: CASSFVGQVGSNYGYTF.